This T cell receptor (beta chain) was observed in a study of T cell repertoires in cytomegalovirus infection. Study at large: Well-studied HLA-B-restricted CMV epitopes were used in the study alongside recently identified HLA-C-restricted ones. The public TCR beta signatures pointed to both CMV infection and matching HLA type. Study-level findings and limits: People with CMV and the relevant HLA were identified by cumulative public TCR beta family frequency. In two of eight donors, the top clonotype was HLA-C-restricted CMV-specific.

TCRdb redid the calling of the reads with MiXCR, one entry per CDR3 protein. The table has 200,000 to 250,000 distinct CDR3 sequences, about 38% seen once; the top ten hold more than 50%. Details on this clonotype: Its cognate antigen is unknown. A clone one base away is much larger, so this may be a read error.

Germline V gives CDR1 MNHNY, CDR2 SVGAGI (reference sequence). The CDR3 spans 14 residues. Sequenced here: CD8+ T cells from cultured PBMCs, sampled from culture after CMV antigen stimulation. The sequence was collected from a human donor in good health (CMV status not recorded). Some clones in this sample may be carry-over from other donors' samples. V gene TRBV6-6 combines with J gene TRBJ1-2; D not resolved. CDR3 in amino acids: CASSYSGSNCGYTF. DNA of the CDR3: TGTGCCAGCAGTTACTCTGGCAGTAACTGTGGCTACACCTTC.